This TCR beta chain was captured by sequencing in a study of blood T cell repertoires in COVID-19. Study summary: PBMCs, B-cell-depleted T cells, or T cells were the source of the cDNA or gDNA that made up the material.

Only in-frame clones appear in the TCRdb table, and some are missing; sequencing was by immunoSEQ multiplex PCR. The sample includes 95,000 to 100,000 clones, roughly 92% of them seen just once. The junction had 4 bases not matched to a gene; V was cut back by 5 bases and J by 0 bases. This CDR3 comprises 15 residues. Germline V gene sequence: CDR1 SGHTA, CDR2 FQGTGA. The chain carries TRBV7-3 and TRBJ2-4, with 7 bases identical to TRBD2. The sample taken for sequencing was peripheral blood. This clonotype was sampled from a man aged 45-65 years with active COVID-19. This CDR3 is CASSKGGGAKNIQYF. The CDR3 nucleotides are TGTGCCAGCAGCAAAGGCGGGGGAGCCAAAAACATTCAGTACTTC.